This TCR beta chain was sequenced during a study of CD8 T cells in Susac syndrome. TCR beta from blood CD8+ and CD4+ T cells was sequenced. TEMRA cells were enriched by FACS, while CD8+ and CD4+ T cells were obtained through a negative isolation that was performed magnetically. The RNA, about 0.5 to 1 ug, was put through reverse transcription using random hexamers. The authors amplified TCR beta CDR3 across 54 Vbeta and 13 Jbeta using immunoSEQ multiplex PCR. TCRdb independently ran MiXCR on the immunoSEQ multiplex PCR reads; one entry per CDR3 protein. The sample carries about 200,000 distinct CDR3 sequences, more than 85% recorded once. A word on this clonotype: The target antigen is unknown.

CDR3 length: 13 amino acids. Trimming took 5 bases from V and 7 from J; bases not matched to a gene: 6. In germline, CDR1 is LNHDA, CDR2 SQIVND (reference sequence). General study results and limits: A relatively small number of individuals underwent TCR sequencing and HLA analysis.

This clonotype was sampled from a human donor with Susac syndrome. Sequenced sample: CD4+ T cells from PBMCs. This chain joins TRBV19 and TRBJ1-2; 8 bases match TRBD1. Here the CDR3 reads CASSHGQGSGYTF. CDR3 nucleotide sequence: TGTGCCAGTAGTCACGGACAGGGCTCTGGCTACACCTTC.